The T cell receptor (beta chain) under discussion was sequenced for a study of shared clonotypes between healthy human individuals. Comment on this clone: What it binds is unknown.

Study-wide results and limits: The study generally estimated greater richness for naive than memory subsets.

The study ran the assay at deep level. Here immunoSEQ multiplex PCR was the method, and the copy in TCRdb shows in-frame clones only, minus some. The repertoire holds about 2,500,000 clones, with roughly 92% as singletons. This CDR3 is 16 amino acids long. Germline V gene sequence: CDR1 MGHRA, CDR2 YSYEKL. V was cut by 1 base and J by 2 bases, with 13 bases left in between. Free of recent acute infections or vaccinations, the donors were healthy HIV-negative adults. All donors were Caucasian adults living in Nashville, Tennessee. This TCR was recovered from a man between 18 and 29 years old in good health. What was sequenced was naive CD4+ T cells sorted from blood. The subset here: CD45RA+ positively selected. This chain uses TRBV4-1 with TRBJ2-3, with D possibly TRBD2 on 6 matching bases. This chain's CDR3 is CASSQARGGDTDTQYF. In DNA form, the CDR3 reads TGCGCCAGCAGCCAAGCTCGGGGAGGCGACACAGATACGCAGTATTTT.